Below, one T cell receptor (beta chain) is given with its context. Its specific antigen is unknown. No much larger clone exists at a distance of one base, and base qualities are not known. V is cut by 4 bases and J by 4 bases, and the space between the germline ends is 10 bases. Taken from the germline V gene, the CDR1 and CDR2 loops are MNHEY and SVGAGI. The CDR3 spans 13 residues, from the cysteine through the phenylalanine. Solely the CDR3 DNA is kept, with 39 bases framed from the first base. The immunoSEQ Assay, a bias-controlled multiplex PCR, was used to amplify TCRbeta CDR3 regions from genomic DNA. In the source study's methods: The number of nucleated cells in each sample was estimated by amplification of reference gene primers within the assay. Sequence reads were collapsed and filtered to measure the absolute abundance of every unique TCRbeta CDR3 rearrangement. For each sample, productive Simpson clonality was calculated as the square root of Simpson's diversity index over productive rearrangements. The clones in this table, taken by TCRdb from immuneACCESS, are in-frame only. Not every clone is retained; where verified, under half of the shortfall comes from an unresolved V gene, and the cause of the rest is unknown. That table gives V, J and clone size, and the DNA gave D and trimming. This sample has 200,000 to 250,000 clones in its table, and around 88% of those were observed once. More than 2.5% of the sample rests with the top ten.

This entry belongs to a study of blood T cell repertoires in COVID-19 (dated by TCRdb to the early 2020s). Regarding the study in general: The collaborator samples originated in the United States, Italy and Spain and spanned the acute and convalescent phases of COVID-19. Nearly every sample came with metadata listing a de-identified subject ID, COVID-19 status, age in years and sex. The repertoires were released in a freely available public database meant as a resource for research on the immune response to SARS-CoV-2. Samples came from the ongoing ImmuneRACE study (first 160 participants) plus 1,254 subjects from 6 global collaborators. Where available, HLA class I and class II types were taken from metadata supplied by the sample provider and were not determined by assay-based typing. The dataset comprised deeply sampled blood TCRbeta repertoires from subjects exposed to, actively infected with, or recovered from COVID-19. The material from the prospective study consisted of cDNA or gDNA derived from T cells, B-cell-depleted T cells, or PBMCs.

Samples from volunteer blood donors who had recovered from COVID-19 were contributed by a second Seattle source. Whole blood was collected in K2EDTA tubes by collaborating institutions according to the institutions' own protocols. For TCRbeta analysis, collaborators shipped samples as frozen whole blood, isolated PBMCs, or DNA extracted from either of those sample types. General findings and caveats noted by the study authors: The quantity of clinical and demographic metadata differed by source and by participant and was supplied without curation.

The sequence links TRBV6-5 to TRBJ1-1, with no confidently assigned D gene. Sequencing was carried out using peripheral blood. This clonotype was obtained from a woman aged 25-40 years who had recovered from COVID-19. Here is the DNA: TGTGCCAGCAGTTCCGTCGGAGTCACTGAAGCTTTCTTT. Its translation reads: CASSSVGVTEAFF.